The source of this T cell receptor (beta chain) is a study of response to subunit inactivated influenza vaccine. TCRdb re-derived calls from the RT-PCR reads in MiXCR, one entry per CDR3 protein. The table lists about 570,000 distinct CDR3 sequences, roughly 12% of them singletons. General study results and limits: Only a handful of new T cells, the authors suggested, are recruited with each seasonal influenza vaccination.

Note on this clonotype: Its antigen remains unidentified.

The length of the CDR3 is 13 residues. Germline V CDR1 and CDR2: SGHAT, FQNNGV. Trimming cost V 1 base and J 6 bases, with 9 bases left between them. These data were likewise used in another study, on T cells expressing NK-cell markers. That work contributes: Libraries used 5'RACE template switching adding universal primer site and UMIs. There were seven HCMV-seropositive donors and one seronegative donor among the eight sequenced. For 5 to 7 donors, the dominant NKG2C+ clonotypes made up about 1.0-8% of their CD8+ T cells. Four donors likewise had their CD3+CD56-NKG2C+ fraction led by these clonotypes.

Specimen: PBMCs from blood, collected on the day of vaccination. The chain recombines TRBV11-2 with TRBJ1-2; possibly TRBD1 for D (5 bases). The sequence derives from a man aged 50-60 years who received an inactivated influenza vaccine. CDR3 nucleotides: TGTGCCAGCAGCTTAGGGGGCCAGGATGGCTACACCTTC. Amino acid sequence: CASSLGGQDGYTF.